Below, one T cell receptor beta chain is given with its context. Original analysis: Counts of nucleated cells, estimated from reference gene primer amplification, were obtained. Sequenced by immunoSEQ multiplex PCR; TCRdb stores in-frame clones only, minus some. V, J and clone size reflect that table, while D and trimming were determined from the DNA. The sample holds about 260,000 clones, approximately 82% seen once. The data stem from a study of blood T cell repertoires in COVID-19. Study in general: Samples representing acute and convalescent COVID-19 were sourced from the United States, Italy and Spain. T cells, B-cell-depleted T cells, or PBMCs provided the cDNA or gDNA that served as material.

Unmatched junction bases numbered 8, after V lost 2 bases and J lost 1 base. Germline V gene data show CDR1 as SGHTA and CDR2 as FQGNSA. The CDR3 is 18 residues long. The material sequenced was peripheral blood. This TCR came from a woman of 80 years or more with acute or convalescent COVID-19. This rearrangement joins TRBV7-2 to TRBJ2-3; TRBD2 aligns across 11 bases. In DNA, the CDR3 is TGTGCCAGCAGCTTAAGGGTACTAGCGGGAGCAGGCACAGATACGCAGTATTTT. Protein product: CASSLRVLAGAGTDTQYF.